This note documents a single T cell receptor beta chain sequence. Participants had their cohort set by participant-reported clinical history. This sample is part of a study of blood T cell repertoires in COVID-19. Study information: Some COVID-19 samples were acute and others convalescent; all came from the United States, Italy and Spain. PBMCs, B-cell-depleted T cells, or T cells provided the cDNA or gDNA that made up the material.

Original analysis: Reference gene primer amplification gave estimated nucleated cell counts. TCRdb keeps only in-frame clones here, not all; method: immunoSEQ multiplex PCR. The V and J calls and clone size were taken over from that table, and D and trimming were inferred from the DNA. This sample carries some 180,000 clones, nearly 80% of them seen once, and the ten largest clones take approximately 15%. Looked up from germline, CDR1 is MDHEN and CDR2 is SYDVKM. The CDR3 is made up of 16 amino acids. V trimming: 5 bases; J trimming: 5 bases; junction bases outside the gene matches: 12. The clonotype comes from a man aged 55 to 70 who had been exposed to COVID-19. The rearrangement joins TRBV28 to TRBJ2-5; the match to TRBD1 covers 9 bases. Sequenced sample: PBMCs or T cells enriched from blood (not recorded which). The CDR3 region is CASSILQQGAIETQYF. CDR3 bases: TGTGCCAGCAGTATCCTCCAACAGGGGGCTATCGAGACCCAGTACTTC.